The present T cell receptor (beta chain) was sequenced within a study of blood T cell repertoires in COVID-19. In the original analysis: Nucleated cell counts were estimated from reference gene primer amplification. Measured with immunoSEQ multiplex PCR; TCRdb has only the in-frame clones, and not every one. V and J calls plus clone size are reproduced from that table; the DNA served to infer D and trimming. The profile shows 300,000 or so clones, less than 90% of them singletons. The trim removed 6 bases at V and 5 bases at J, leaving 7 bases unmatched. Looked up from germline, CDR1 is MGHDK and CDR2 is SYGVNS. The CDR3 runs 14 residues. Participants were aged roughly 18 to 90 years, lived in about 26 US areas, and enrolled virtually. Each participant's cohort was designated according to participant-reported clinical history.

Source material: PBMCs or T cells enriched from blood (not recorded which). The receptor comes from a woman aged 25 to 39 who had recovered from COVID-19. The chain carries TRBV25-1 and TRBJ1-1; 9 bases are a match to TRBD1. In nucleotides, the CDR3 is TGTGCCAGCAGCCCTGGACAGGGGACGACTGAAGCTTTCTTT. This sequence encodes CASSPGQGTTEAFF. The full variable domain, its missing parts supplied by reference TRBV25-1 and TRBJ1-1, is EADIYQTPRYLVIGTGKKITLECSQTMGHDKMYWYQQDPGMELHLIHYSYGVNSTEKGDLSSESTVSRIRTEHFPLTLESARPSHTSQYLCASSPGQGTTEAFFGQGTRLTVV.